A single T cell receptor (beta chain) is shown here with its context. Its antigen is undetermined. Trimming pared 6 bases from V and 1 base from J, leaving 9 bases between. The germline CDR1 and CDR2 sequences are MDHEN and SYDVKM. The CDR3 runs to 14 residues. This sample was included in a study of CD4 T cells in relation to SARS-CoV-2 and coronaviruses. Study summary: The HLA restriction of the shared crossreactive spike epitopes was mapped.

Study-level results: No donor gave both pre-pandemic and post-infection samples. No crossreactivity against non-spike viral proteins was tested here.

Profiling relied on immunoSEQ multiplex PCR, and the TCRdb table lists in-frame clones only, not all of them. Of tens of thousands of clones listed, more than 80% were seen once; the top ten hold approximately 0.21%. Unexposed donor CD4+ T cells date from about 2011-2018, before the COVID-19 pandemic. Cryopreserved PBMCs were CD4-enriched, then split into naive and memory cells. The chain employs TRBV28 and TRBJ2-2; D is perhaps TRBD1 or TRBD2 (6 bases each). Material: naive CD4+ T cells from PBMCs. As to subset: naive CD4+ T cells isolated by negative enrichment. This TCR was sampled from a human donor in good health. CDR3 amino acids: CASRGGQNTGELFF. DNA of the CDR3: TGTGCCAGCAGGGGGGGACAGAACACCGGGGAGCTGTTTTTT.